What follows describes a single TCR beta chain. The V gene's germline CDR1 is MNHNS and CDR2 SASEGT. The length of the CDR3 is 13 residues. V gave up 4 bases and J gave up 9 bases; unmatched junction bases: 3. The sample originates from a study of lymphopenia after photon versus proton radiotherapy. The data were produced by immunoSEQ multiplex PCR, yet TCRdb's version contains in-frame clones alone and is incomplete. Of about 39,000 clones listed, 92% are singletons. This specimen was peripheral blood, taken from a patient treated with photon-based radiotherapy. The source is a man aged 55 to 70 with cholangiocarcinoma. The V call is TRBV6-1, the J call TRBJ2-1; 10 nucleotides agree with TRBD1. CDR3 residues: CASSGDRGSEQFF. CDR3 in DNA: TGTGCCAGCAGTGGGGACAGGGGAAGTGAGCAGTTCTTC.